The clone carrying this T cell receptor beta chain was detected a few times. Its specificity is unknown. These data come from a study of T cell repertoires in cytomegalovirus infection. Study background: Newly reported HLA-C-restricted and thoroughly characterized HLA-B-restricted CMV epitopes were employed. Evidence of both CMV infection and a matching HLA type came from public TCR beta signatures. Study-level results: Totalled public TCR beta family frequency picked out people who carried CMV plus the relevant HLA. The ex vivo response showed dominance by HLA-C-restricted CMV-specific TCR beta clonotypes.

Trimming at V came to 6 bases and at J to 4 bases, leaving 16 bases not matched to a gene. The CDR3 contains 18 residues. MiXCR was run by TCRdb on the reads, yielding one entry per CDR3 protein. Seen here are roughly 800,000 distinct CDR3 sequences, 25% to 35% observed once, and the top ten hold over 10%. This material consisted of cultured CD8+ T cells from PBMCs, taken from culture after CMV antigen stimulation. This sequence joins TRBV12-3 or TRBV12-4 and TRBJ1-5; 9 nucleotides align to TRBD1. This TCR was sampled from a human donor in good health (CMV status not recorded). Some clones in this sample may be carry-over from other donors' samples. The CDR3 bases are TGTGCCAGCAGCAAACCCTCGTCCGGGACAGGGTTAAATCAGCCCCAGCATTTT. Its translation is CASSKPSSGTGLNQPQHF.